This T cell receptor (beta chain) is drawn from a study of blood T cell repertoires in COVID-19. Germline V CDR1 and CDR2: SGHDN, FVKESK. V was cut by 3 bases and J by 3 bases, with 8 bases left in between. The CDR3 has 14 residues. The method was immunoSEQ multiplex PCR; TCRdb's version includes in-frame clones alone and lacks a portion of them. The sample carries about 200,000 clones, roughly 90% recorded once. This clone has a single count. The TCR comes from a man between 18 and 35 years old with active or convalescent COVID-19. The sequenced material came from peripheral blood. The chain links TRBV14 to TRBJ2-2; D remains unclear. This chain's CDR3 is CASSHASYTGELFF. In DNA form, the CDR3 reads TGTGCCAGCAGCCATGCCAGTTACACCGGGGAGCTGTTTTTT.